At least ten counts were recorded for the clone carrying this T cell receptor beta chain. In TCRdb, the multiplex PCR reads were re-called with MiXCR into one record per CDR3 protein. The sample contains 250,000 or so distinct CDR3 sequences, around 31% of which appear only once. Germline CDR1 is SGHKS and CDR2 is YYEKEE (reference sequence). This CDR3 comprises 14 residues. Trimming took 0 bases from V and 8 from J, leaving 13 bases between them. This sample is part of a study of breast tumors, draining lymph nodes, adjacent tissues. Samples came from axillary lymph nodes draining the breast cancer. Sequenced input: axillary lymph node tissue. V and J are TRBV5-5 and TRBJ2-3; D unclear. The sequence derives from a female donor with breast cancer. Some clones in this sample may be carry-over from other donors' samples. In DNA, the CDR3 is TGTGCCAGCAGCTTGGACCCAGGCAGTTCTACGCAGTATTTT. Protein product: CASSLDPGSSTQYF.